The 9 T cell receptor beta chains given below trace back to one sample, sequenced in a study of cytomegalovirus exposure and HLA in healthy donors. It was with 60 Vbeta and 13 Jbeta primers that the PCR ran. Some clones are missing from TCRdb's copy, which holds only in-frame ones; the method was immunoSEQ multiplex PCR. Of around 300,000 clones in the sample, approximately 85% were seen once. The specimen was PBMCs. The receptors were gathered from a woman in her forties in good health and CMV-seropositive.

The gene calls are TRBV25-1 and TRBJ2-7; D unclear. This CDR3 contains 15 residues. V lost 3 bases and J 5 bases, leaving 17 bases between the germline ends. CDR1 MGHDK and CDR2 SYGVNS come from the germline V gene. The CDR3 bases are TGTGCCAGCAGTGATCCGAAGGTACTATCCGACGAGCAGTACTTC. Its protein is CASSDPKVLSDEQYF.

The chain uses TRBV11-2 and TRBJ2-1; 7 positions agree with TRBD1. Looked up from germline, CDR1 is SGHAT and CDR2 is FQNNGV. The CDR3 is 14 residues long. V was clipped by 7 bases and J by 2 bases; unmatched bases: 5. CDR3 nucleotide sequence: TGTGCCAGCAAACGGGGACAGCCCTACAATGAGCAGTTCTTC. Amino acids: CASKRGQPYNEQFF. Variable domain in full (rest from reference TRBV11-2 and TRBJ2-1): EAGVAQSPRYKIIEKRQSVAFWCNPISGHATLYWYQQILGQGPKLLIQFQNNGVVDDSQLPKDRFSAERLKGVDSTLKIQPAKLEDSAVYLCASKRGQPYNEQFFGPGTRLTVL.

This chain uses TRBV28 with TRBJ2-7; D gene ambiguous. The CDR3 is 14 residues long. V gave up 5 bases and J gave up 5 bases, with 16 bases separating them. CDR1 is MDHEN and CDR2 is SYDVKM in the germline V gene. The CDR3 DNA is TGTGCCAGCAGTATACACTCGAGGTTCGACGAGCAGTACTTC. This translates into CASSIHSRFDEQYF. Using reference TRBV28 and TRBJ2-7 for the parts outside the CDR3, the full variable domain is DVKVTQSSRYLVKRTGEKVFLECVQDMDHENMFWYRQDPGLGLRLIYFSYDVKMKEKGDIPEGYSVSREKKERFSLILESASTNQTSMYLCASSIHSRFDEQYFGPGTRLTVT.

The rearrangement joins TRBV10-3 to TRBJ1-6; TRBD1 matches 8 bases. The CDR3 runs 15 residues. J was trimmed by 6 bases and V by 4 bases; bases with no gene match: 5. Germline loops: CDR1 ENHRY, CDR2 SYGVKD. CDR3 region: CAISGTGSPNSPLHF. The CDR3 bases are TGTGCCATCAGTGGGACAGGGTCACCTAATTCACCCCTCCACTTT.

The rearrangement uses TRBV19 and TRBJ1-4; TRBD1 might be the D (6 bases). Germline V gene data show CDR1 as LNHDA and CDR2 as SQIVND (reference sequence). Trimming took off 5 bases at V and 4 bases at J, with 14 bases between the two ends. The CDR3 is 15 amino acids. This chain's CDR3 is CASSFQGGGNEKLFF. CDR3 nucleotides: TGTGCCAGTAGTTTTCAGGGAGGGGGTAATGAAAAACTGTTTTTT.

This rearrangement joins TRBV18 to TRBJ2-7, with a tentative D call TRBD1 (6 bases). The length of the CDR3 is 14 residues. In germline, CDR1 is KGHSH, CDR2 LQKENI. The germline V and J ends were trimmed by 3 bases and 2 bases, with 11 bases remaining between them. The CDR3 nucleotides read TGTGCCAGCTCACCCCTAGGGGGACCCTACGAGCAGTACTTC. Translated: CASSPLGGPYEQYF.

The chain uses TRBV5-1 and TRBJ1-6, with TRBD1 as a possible D gene (5 bases). Per the germline V gene, CDR1 is SGHRS and CDR2 is YFSETQ. This CDR3 has 15 residues. V was clipped by 0 bases and J by 8 bases, with 12 bases between them. The CDR3 sequence: CASSLAGQRYSPLHF. CDR3 nucleotide sequence: TGCGCCAGCAGCTTGGCCGGACAAAGGTATTCACCCCTCCACTTT.

This chain uses TRBV30 with TRBJ2-3; D gene ambiguous. Trimming took 1 base from V and 2 from J, leaving 13 bases between them. Germline V gives CDR1 GTSNPN, CDR2 SVGIG (reference sequence). The length of the CDR3 is 15 residues. The CDR3 DNA reads as TGTGCCTGGAGTGCCTCTCTTGGCTCCACAGATACGCAGTATTTT. This translates into CAWSASLGSTDTQYF.

The rearrangement uses TRBV28 and TRBJ2-2; a weak D match, TRBD1 (6 bases). From germline, CDR1 is MDHEN and CDR2 SYDVKM. Between the trimmed V and J ends, which lost 6 bases and 0 bases, there was a span of 11 bases. CDR3 length: 15 amino acids. CDR3 protein: CASRSGTSNTGELFF. CDR3 bases: TGTGCCAGCAGGTCCGGGACATCGAACACCGGGGAGCTGTTTTTT.